What follows is one T cell receptor (beta chain) and its context. No antigen is known for it. RNA amounts of roughly 0.45 to 1 ug underwent reverse transcription with random hexamers. Across 54 Vbeta and 13 Jbeta, TCR beta CDR3 was amplified with immunoSEQ multiplex PCR. TCRdb reprocessed the immunoSEQ multiplex PCR reads with MiXCR, giving one entry per CDR3 protein. The table shows about 400,000 distinct CDR3 sequences, with roughly 85% occurring only once. This entry belongs to a study of CD8 T cells in Susac syndrome. Findings of the study overall: As acknowledged by the study, its TCR sequencing and HLA analysis included a relatively small number of individuals.

Trimming at V came to 3 bases and at J to 4 bases, leaving 5 bases not matched to a gene. This CDR3 spans 16 amino acids. CDR1 is LGHDT, CDR2 YNNKEL, per germline (reference sequence). Sequencing of TCR beta drew on CD8+ and CD4+ T cells from blood. Multiple sclerosis controls were treatment-naive patients with stable or active relapsing-remitting disease. V is TRBV3-1 and J is TRBJ2-1, with TRBD2 matching 11 bases. The material sequenced was CD8+ T cells from PBMCs. This clonotype was sampled from a human donor with multiple sclerosis. CDR3 bases: TGTGCCAGCAGCCATACTAGCGGGAGCATTTACAATGAGCAGTTCTTC. Translating gives CASSHTSGSIYNEQFF.